This T cell receptor beta chain was captured in a study of T cells in Graves' hyperthyroidism and ophthalmopathy. The wider study: Peripheral blood was acquired at first diagnosis, ahead of any therapy whatsoever.

An absence of ophthalmopathy progression within 18 months meant stable Graves' hyperthyroidism. The hyperthyroidism patients had all been newly diagnosed, and their disease duration was under 2 months. Their ages ranged from 18 to 65 years. Over 9 ml of fresh peripheral blood supplied the PBMCs. CDR1 SGHRS and CDR2 YFSETQ come from the germline V gene. V dropped 5 bases and J dropped 8; count of bases not matched to a gene: 11. The CDR3 spans 15 residues. Amplified TCR beta CDR3 regions came from RNA transcripts. HTBI primers were employed in a first-round RT-PCR of the TCR CDR3. One entry per CDR3 protein results from TCRdb running MiXCR on the multiplex PCR reads. This table holds about 360,000 distinct CDR3 sequences, over 10% found once.

The TCR comes from a woman aged 18-29 years with Graves' hyperthyroidism. This chain uses TRBV5-1 with TRBJ2-1; TRBD2 matches at 9 bases. The sample taken for sequencing was blood. Here the CDR3 reads CASSLSGTSSDEQFF. DNA of the CDR3: TGCGCCAGCAGTCTCTCCGGGACTAGCTCCGATGAGCAGTTCTTC.